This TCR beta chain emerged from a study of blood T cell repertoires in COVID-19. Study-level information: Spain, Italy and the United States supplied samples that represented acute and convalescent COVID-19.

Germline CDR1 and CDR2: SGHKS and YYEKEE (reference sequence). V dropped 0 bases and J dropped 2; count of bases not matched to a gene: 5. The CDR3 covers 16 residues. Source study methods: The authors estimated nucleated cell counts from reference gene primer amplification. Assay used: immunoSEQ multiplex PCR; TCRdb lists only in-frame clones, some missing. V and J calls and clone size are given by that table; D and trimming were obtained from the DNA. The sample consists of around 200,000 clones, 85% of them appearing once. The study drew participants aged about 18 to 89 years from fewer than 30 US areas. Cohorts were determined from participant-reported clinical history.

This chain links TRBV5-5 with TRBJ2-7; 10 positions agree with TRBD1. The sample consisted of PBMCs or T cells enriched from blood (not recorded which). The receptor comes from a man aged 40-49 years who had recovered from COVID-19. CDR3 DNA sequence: TGTGCCAGCAGCTTGGACCGGGACAGGGGAACCTACGAGCAGTACTTC. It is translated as CASSLDRDRGTYEQYF.